The 24 T cell receptor beta chains below all came from one sample that was sequenced in a study of beta chain features in type 1 diabetes. Expressed TCRB transcripts were sequenced because the isolated RNA had all been reverse transcribed beforehand. Clones were sequenced by immunoSEQ multiplex PCR, and TCRdb holds only the in-frame ones, with some missing. The data show 300,000 to 400,000 clones, roughly 12% seen once. The sequenced sample consisted of naive CD4+ T cells from blood. The receptors were sampled from a man aged 18 to 29 in good health.

The chain is built from TRBV4-3 and TRBJ2-1; TRBD2 matches 10 bases. The junction had 5 bases not matched to a gene; V was cut back by 3 bases and J by 0 bases. Germline V CDR1 and CDR2: LGHNA, YSLEER. This CDR3 comprises 17 residues. The CDR3 protein is CASSHHGLADSYNEQFF. The CDR3, as DNA: TGCGCCAGCAGCCACCACGGACTAGCGGACTCCTACAATGAGCAGTTCTTC.

Only a few counts were recorded for this clone. This rearrangement joins TRBV30 to TRBJ2-1, with 12 nucleotides matching TRBD2. Losses at the gene ends were 1 base for V and 1 base for J; bases not matched to a gene: 5. The CDR3 sequence is 17 residues long. CDR1 and CDR2 (germline): GTSNPN, SVGIG (reference sequence). CDR3 protein: CAWSGLAGDGSYNEQFF. In DNA, the CDR3 is TGTGCCTGGAGTGGACTAGCGGGAGACGGGTCCTACAATGAGCAGTTCTTC.

The genes are TRBV7-3 and TRBJ2-2; 9 positions match TRBD2. There are 14 residues in the CDR3. V lost 4 bases, J lost 8 bases, and 5 bases stayed unmatched. CDR1 is SGHTA and CDR2 is FQGTGA in the germline V gene. The CDR3 here is CASSSSGIGGELFF. DNA of the CDR3: TGTGCCAGCAGCTCTAGCGGGATAGGTGGGGAGCTGTTTTTT.

This clone was recorded a few times. The gene calls are TRBV7-2 and TRBJ2-1, with D unresolved. V was pared by 3 bases and J by 6 bases, with 3 bases between. Germline V gene data show CDR1 as SGHTA and CDR2 as FQGNSA. The CDR3 spans 11 residues. The CDR3 sequence is CASSLRNEQFF. CDR3 DNA sequence: TGTGCCAGCAGCTTGCGCAATGAGCAGTTCTTC.

This chain joins TRBV19 and TRBJ2-7; 10 bases match TRBD2. Germline V gene sequence: CDR1 LNHDA, CDR2 SQIVND (reference sequence). The CDR3 sequence is 16 residues long. With V trimmed by 1 base and J by 3 bases, 6 bases remained unmatched. CDR3 nucleotide sequence: TGTGCCAGTAGTATAGTTCGGGCTAGCGGGAGCTACGAGCAGTACTTC. It yields the protein CASSIVRASGSYEQYF.

The chain combines TRBV30 with TRBJ2-6; 8 bases are a match to TRBD1. J gave up 2 bases and V 3 bases, and 3 bases lay outside the gene matches. Germline V gene lookup returns CDR1 GTSNPN and CDR2 SVGIG (reference sequence). The CDR3 loop spans 15 amino acids. CDR3 in amino acids: CAWREQGAGANVLTF. The CDR3 nucleotides read TGTGCCTGGAGGGAACAGGGGGCTGGGGCCAACGTCCTGACTTTC. Using reference TRBV30 and TRBJ2-6 for the parts outside the CDR3, the full variable domain is SQTIHQWPATLVQPVGSPLSLECTVEGTSNPNLYWYRQAAGRGLQLLFYSVGIGQISSEVPQNLSASRPQDRQFILSSKKLLLSDSGFYLCAWREQGAGANVLTFGAGSRLTVL.

A few counts support this clone. The chain has TRBV28 and TRBJ1-5, with a tentative D call TRBD1 (6 bases). Per the germline V gene, CDR1 is MDHEN and CDR2 is SYDVKM. Deletions cut 2 bases from V and 5 bases from J, with 13 bases between. The CDR3 has 15 amino acids. CDR3 sequence reads: CASSLPGAGDQPQHF. CDR3 coding DNA: TGTGCCAGCAGTTTACCCGGGGCAGGGGATCAGCCCCAGCATTTT. The full variable domain, in which reference TRBV28 and TRBJ1-5 provide the parts outside the CDR3, is DVKVTQSSRYLVKRTGEKVFLECVQDMDHENMFWYRQDPGLGLRLIYFSYDVKMKEKGDIPEGYSVSREKKERFSLILESASTNQTSMYLCASSLPGAGDQPQHFGDGTRLSIL.

This clone came up a few times. The rearrangement joins TRBV7-6 to TRBJ2-3; TRBD2 aligns across 8 bases. Germline CDR1 and CDR2: SGHVS and FNYEAQ. Unmatched junction bases numbered 1, after V lost 7 bases and J lost 1 base. The CDR3 is 13 amino acids. The CDR3 region has the DNA TGTGCCAGCACGCGGGGGGGCACAGATACGCAGTATTTT. Translating it yields CASTRGGTDTQYF.

The chain links TRBV30 to TRBJ2-7; tentative D call: TRBD1 (8 bases). CDR1 is GTSNPN and CDR2 is SVGIG in the germline V gene (reference sequence). This CDR3 contains 13 residues. V gave up 4 bases and J gave up 1 base, with 11 bases separating them. CDR3 in amino acids: CAWNRGGSYEQYF. The CDR3 DNA reads TGTGCCTGGAACAGGGGGGGGTCCTACGAGCAGTACTTC.

The chain combines TRBV4-2 with TRBJ2-1, with 13 positions matching TRBD2. V shed 1 base and J 5 bases; nucleotides not matched to a gene: 2. The CDR3 covers 16 residues. Germline values: CDR1 LGHNA, CDR2 YNFKEQ. DNA of the CDR3: TGTGCCAGCAGCCAAGTCGGGACTAGCGGGGACAATGAGCAGTTCTTC. Encoded protein: CASSQVGTSGDNEQFF.

This clone was counted between two and nine times. The V call is TRBV2, the J call TRBJ2-2, with D possibly being TRBD1 (6 bases). V gave up 1 base and J gave up 7 bases, with 10 bases separating them. Per germline, CDR1 SNHLY and CDR2 FYNNEI. The CDR3 has 14 amino acids. The CDR3: CASSEGGHVGELFF. Written as DNA, the CDR3 is TGTGCCAGCAGTGAAGGGGGGCATGTCGGGGAGCTGTTTTTT.

This clone has only a few counts. The V and J genes are TRBV19 and TRBJ2-3, with a weak D call TRBD1 (5 bases). V was clipped by 3 bases and J by 6 bases, with 13 bases between them. The CDR3 sequence is 14 residues long. The germline CDR1 and CDR2 sequences are LNHDA and SQIVND (reference sequence). The CDR3 DNA is TGTGCCAGTAGTATTAAGGGGCGATGGGATACGCAGTATTTT. Translation gives CASSIKGRWDTQYF.

The J gene is TRBJ2-7, the V gene TRBV21-1; no DNA check was done on the table's D call, TRBD2. TRBV21-1 is described as a pseudogene. CDR3 size: 17 residues. CDR3 bases: TGTGCCAGCAGCCCCTGGCAACGGGGGGGTTGTAAGTCCGAGCAGTACTTC. Its protein is CASSPWQRGGCKSEQYF.

In this sample, this clone turned up many times. This rearrangement joins TRBV9 to TRBJ1-1, with no clear D. This CDR3 is 12 amino acids long. Trimming removed 3 bases at V and 5 bases at J, with 8 bases between. Looked up from germline, CDR1 is SGDLS and CDR2 is YYNGEE. The CDR3, as DNA: TGTGCCAGCAGCGGACTAAGGACTGAAGCTTTCTTT. Protein sequence: CASSGLRTEAFF.

There are a few counts of this clone. V gene TRBV2 combines with J gene TRBJ2-1, with 9 bases fitting TRBD2. CDR3 length: 15 residues. Germline V gene lookup returns CDR1 SNHLY and CDR2 FYNNEI. The V segment lost 6 bases and the J segment 1 base; nucleotides outside the gene matches: 4. In DNA, the CDR3 is TGTGCCAGCAGGTTAGCGGGAGTTTCCTACAATGAGCAGTTCTTC. It yields the protein CASRLAGVSYNEQFF.

This sequence joins TRBV30 and TRBJ1-3; 7 bases agree with TRBD1. Germline lookup yields CDR1 GTSNPN and CDR2 SVGIG (reference sequence). CDR3 size: 15 residues. Germline trimming cut 1 base from V and 0 bases from J; bases unmatched to any gene: 3. The CDR3 DNA follows: TGTGCCTGGAGTGAGGGGGCGAGCTCTGGAAACACCATATATTTT. It encodes CAWSEGASSGNTIYF.

This clone was found many times. The CDR3 DNA follows: TGCGCCAGCAGCCGGACGGACACAAACTATGGCTACACCTTC. Its translation: CASSRTDTNYGYTF. The chain uses TRBV4-3 and TRBJ1-2; TRBD1 might be the D (5 bases). Deletions cut 4 bases from V and 2 bases from J, with 11 bases between. The CDR3 has 14 residues. Germline-derived CDR1 and CDR2 are LGHNA and YSLEER.

The chain is built from TRBV5-6 and TRBJ2-5; possibly TRBD2 for D (5 bases). This CDR3 region has 17 residues. Germline CDR1 reads SGHDT; CDR2 reads YYEEEE. V was clipped by 0 bases and J by 0 bases, with 15 bases between them. CDR3 bases: TGTGCCAGCAGCTTGGTTCGGCTACAGAGGGACCAAGAGACCCAGTACTTC. Residues: CASSLVRLQRDQETQYF. The full variable domain, in which reference TRBV5-6 and TRBJ2-5 provide the parts outside the CDR3, is DAGVTQSPTHLIKTRGQQVTLRCSPKSGHDTVSWYQQALGQGPQFIFQYYEEEERQRGNFPDRFSGHQFPNYSSELNVNALLLGDSALYLCASSLVRLQRDQETQYFGPGTRLLVL.

The table lists this clone with a few counts. V gene TRBV19 combines with J gene TRBJ2-5; 7 positions match TRBD1. This CDR3 is built from 14 residues. Germline V gene lookup returns CDR1 LNHDA and CDR2 SQIVND (reference sequence). V gave up 9 bases and J gave up 2 bases; unmatched junction bases: 9. CDR3 DNA: TGTGCCAGCAACCGGGACAGAAGTCAAGAGACCCAGTACTTC. This gives the protein CASNRDRSQETQYF.

This rearrangement joins TRBV6-1 to TRBJ1-1, with D unresolved. Germline CDR1 reads MNHNS; CDR2 reads SASEGT. The CDR3 length is 11 residues. V lost 7 bases and J lost 3, with 6 bases in between. The CDR3 nucleotides read TGTGCCAGCATCCGGGACACTGAAGCTTTCTTT. This sequence encodes CASIRDTEAFF.

This clone was picked up a small number of times. The chain joins TRBV7-2 to TRBJ2-7; no definite D call. CDR3 size: 11 residues. V was cut by 4 bases and J by 7 bases, with 8 bases left in between. Germline CDR1 reads SGHTA; CDR2 reads FQGNSA. The CDR3 coding sequence is TGTGCCAGCAGCTCCTACGAGGAGCAGTACTTC. Protein sequence: CASSSYEEQYF.

CDR3 DNA sequence: TGTGCCAGCACATCTCCCAGCAGCGGGAGGGGCACAGATACGCAGTATTTT. Protein product: CASTSPSSGRGTDTQYF. The gene calls are TRBV28 and TRBJ2-3; the match to TRBD2 covers 10 bases. J was trimmed by 1 base and V by 7 bases; bases with no gene match: 11. CDR3 length: 17 residues. Germline V gene sequence: CDR1 MDHEN, CDR2 SYDVKM. The full variable domain, in which reference TRBV28 and TRBJ2-3 provide the parts outside the CDR3, is DVKVTQSSRYLVKRTGEKVFLECVQDMDHENMFWYRQDPGLGLRLIYFSYDVKMKEKGDIPEGYSVSREKKERFSLILESASTNQTSMYLCASTSPSSGRGTDTQYFGPGTRLTVL.

The J gene is TRBJ2-7, the V gene TRBV4-2; D perhaps matches TRBD1 (5 bases). Trimming took off 0 bases at V and 1 base at J, with 19 bases between the two ends. Looked up from germline, CDR1 is LGHNA and CDR2 is YNFKEQ. The CDR3 sequence is 18 residues long. CDR3 in DNA: TGTGCCAGCAGCCAAGAAGGCCTCAGTAGGCAGGGATCCTACGAGCAGTACTTC. It translates to CASSQEGLSRQGSYEQYF.

This clone came up a few times. The rearrangement uses TRBV5-1 and TRBJ1-2; D may be TRBD1 (6 bases). This CDR3 comprises 15 residues. The germline V and J ends were trimmed by 4 bases and 8 bases, with 21 bases remaining between them. CDR1 is SGHRS and CDR2 is YFSETQ in the germline V gene. CDR3 residues: CASSDTTGQLGGYTF. CDR3 coding DNA: TGCGCCAGCAGCGATACGACAGGACAGCTGGGGGGCTACACCTTC.